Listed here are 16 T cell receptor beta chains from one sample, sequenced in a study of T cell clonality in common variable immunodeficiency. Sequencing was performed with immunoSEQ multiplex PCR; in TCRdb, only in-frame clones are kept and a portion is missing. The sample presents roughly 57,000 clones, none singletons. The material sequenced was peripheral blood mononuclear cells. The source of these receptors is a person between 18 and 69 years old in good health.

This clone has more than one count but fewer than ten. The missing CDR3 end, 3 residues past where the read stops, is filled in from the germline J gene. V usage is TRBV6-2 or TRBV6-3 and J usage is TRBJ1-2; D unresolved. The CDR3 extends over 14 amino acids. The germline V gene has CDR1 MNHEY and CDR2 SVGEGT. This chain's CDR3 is CASSYPGLVHDYTF. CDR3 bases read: TGTGCCAGCAGTTACCCCGGACTAGTCCACGAC.

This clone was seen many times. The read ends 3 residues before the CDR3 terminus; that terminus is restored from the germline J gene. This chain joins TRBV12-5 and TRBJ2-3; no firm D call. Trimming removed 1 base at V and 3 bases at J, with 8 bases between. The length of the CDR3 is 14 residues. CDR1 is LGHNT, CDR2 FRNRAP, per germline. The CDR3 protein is CASGLDSLTDTQYF. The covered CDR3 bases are TGTGCTAGTGGTTTGGACAGCCTGACAGATACG.

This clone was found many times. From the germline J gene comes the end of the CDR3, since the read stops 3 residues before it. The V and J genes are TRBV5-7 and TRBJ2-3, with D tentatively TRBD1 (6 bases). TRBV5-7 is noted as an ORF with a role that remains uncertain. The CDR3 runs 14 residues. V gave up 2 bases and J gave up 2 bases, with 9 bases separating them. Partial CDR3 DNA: TGTGCCAGCAGCTTAGGGGGTTACACAGATACG. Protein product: CASSLGGYTDT. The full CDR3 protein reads CASSLGGYTDTQYF.

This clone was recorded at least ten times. The covered CDR3 bases are TGTGCCAGTAGTATTAGCGTCGGGACTCGCCGGGGC. Translation gives CASSISVGTRRG. The complete CDR3 reads CASSISVGTRRGYTF. This chain connects TRBV19 to TRBJ1-2; possible D gene TRBD1, 5 bases. The read finishes 3 residues shy of the CDR3 end, and the germline J gene is used to complete it. The germline V gene has CDR1 LNHDA and CDR2 SQIVND (reference sequence). The length of the CDR3 is 15 residues.

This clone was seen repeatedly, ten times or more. The DNA read from the CDR3 is TGTGCCAGCAGCCCAGGAGGGATTTCGGGGAACGAG. It yields the protein CASSPGGISGNE. In full, the CDR3 reads CASSPGGISGNEQYF. This rearrangement joins TRBV7-2 to TRBJ2-7; tentatively, D is TRBD2 (6 bases). The read falls 3 residues short of the CDR3 end, and the missing part is taken from the germline J gene. The ends were cut back, 5 bases at V and 5 bases at J, with 19 bases in the middle. CDR1 is SGHTA and CDR2 is FQGNSA in the germline V gene. The CDR3 covers 15 residues.

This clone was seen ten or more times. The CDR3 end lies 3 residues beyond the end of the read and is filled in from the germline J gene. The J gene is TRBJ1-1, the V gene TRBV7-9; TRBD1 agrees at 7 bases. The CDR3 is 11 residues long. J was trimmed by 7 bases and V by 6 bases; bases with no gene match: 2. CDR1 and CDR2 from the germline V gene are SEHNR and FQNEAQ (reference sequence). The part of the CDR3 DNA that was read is TGTGCCAGCAGACGACAGGGTGAA. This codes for CASRRQGE. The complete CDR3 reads CASRRQGEAFF. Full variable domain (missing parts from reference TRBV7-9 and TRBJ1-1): DTGVSQNPRHKITKRGQNVTFRCDPISEHNRLYWYRQTLGQGPEFLTYFQNEAQLEKSRLLSDRFSAERPKGSFSTLEIQRTEQGDSAMYLCASRRQGEAFFGQGTRLTVV.

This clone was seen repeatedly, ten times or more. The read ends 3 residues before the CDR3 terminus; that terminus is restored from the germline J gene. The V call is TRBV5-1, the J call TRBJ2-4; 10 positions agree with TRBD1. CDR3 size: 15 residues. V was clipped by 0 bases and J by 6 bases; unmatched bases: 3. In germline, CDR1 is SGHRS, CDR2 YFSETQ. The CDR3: CASSLEGQGRNIQYF. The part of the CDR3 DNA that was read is TGCGCCAGCAGCTTGGAGGGACAGGGGAGAAACATT.

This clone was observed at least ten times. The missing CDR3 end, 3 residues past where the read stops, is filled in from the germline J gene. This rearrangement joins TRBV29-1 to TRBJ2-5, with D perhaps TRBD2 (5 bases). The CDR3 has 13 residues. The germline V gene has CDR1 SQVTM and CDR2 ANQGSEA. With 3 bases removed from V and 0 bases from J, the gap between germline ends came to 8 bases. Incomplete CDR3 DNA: TGCAGCGTTGACTCGGGGTACCAAGAGACC. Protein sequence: CSVDSGYQET. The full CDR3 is CSVDSGYQETQYF.

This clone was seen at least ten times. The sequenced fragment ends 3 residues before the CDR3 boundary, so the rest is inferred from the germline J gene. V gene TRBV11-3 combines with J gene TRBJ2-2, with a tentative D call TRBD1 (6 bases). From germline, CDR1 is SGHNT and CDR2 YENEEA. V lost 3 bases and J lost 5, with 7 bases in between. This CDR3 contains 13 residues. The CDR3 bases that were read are TGTGCCAGCAGCTTTACAGGGACCGGGGAG. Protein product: CASSFTGTGE. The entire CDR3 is CASSFTGTGELFF.

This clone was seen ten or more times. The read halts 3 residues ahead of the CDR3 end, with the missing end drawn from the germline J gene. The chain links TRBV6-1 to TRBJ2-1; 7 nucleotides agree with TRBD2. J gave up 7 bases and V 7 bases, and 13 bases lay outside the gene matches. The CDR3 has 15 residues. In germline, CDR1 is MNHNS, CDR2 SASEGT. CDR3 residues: CASNKAGLPGNEQFF. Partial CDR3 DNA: TGTGCCAGCAATAAAGCGGGACTACCTGGTAATGAG.

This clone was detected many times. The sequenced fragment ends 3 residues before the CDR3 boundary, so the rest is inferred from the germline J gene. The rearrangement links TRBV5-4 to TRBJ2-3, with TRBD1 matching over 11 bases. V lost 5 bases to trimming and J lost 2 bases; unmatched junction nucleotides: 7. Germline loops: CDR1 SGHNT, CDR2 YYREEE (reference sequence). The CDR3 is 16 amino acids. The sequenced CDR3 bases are TGTGCCAGCAGTAGACCGGGACAGGGGGTCACAGATACG. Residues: CASSRPGQGVTDT. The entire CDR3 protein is CASSRPGQGVTDTQYF. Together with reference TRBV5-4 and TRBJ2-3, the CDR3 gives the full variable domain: ETGVTQSPTHLIKTRGQQVTLRCSSQSGHNTVSWYQQALGQGPQFIFQYYREEENGRGNFPPRFSGLQFPNYSSELNVNALELDDSALYLCASSRPGQGVTDTQYFGPGTRLTVL.

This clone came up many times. The CDR3 loop reads CASSGGGKNGYTF. CDR3 bases read: TGTGCCAGCAGTGGAGGGGGCAAGAATGGC. The rearrangement uses TRBV28 and TRBJ1-2, with 7 bases matching TRBD1. The read falls 3 residues short of the CDR3 end, and the missing part is taken from the germline J gene. CDR1 is MDHEN, CDR2 SYDVKM, per germline. This CDR3 comprises 13 residues. V lost 5 bases and J lost 6; bases outside the gene matches: 6.

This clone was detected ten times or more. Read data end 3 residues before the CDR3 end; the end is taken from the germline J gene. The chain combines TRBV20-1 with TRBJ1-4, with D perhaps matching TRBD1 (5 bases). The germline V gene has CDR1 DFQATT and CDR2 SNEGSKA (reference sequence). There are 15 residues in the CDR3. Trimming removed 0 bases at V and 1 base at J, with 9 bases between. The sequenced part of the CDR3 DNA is TGCAGTGCTAGAGATAACCAGGGAACTAATGAAAAA. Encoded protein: CSARDNQGTNEK. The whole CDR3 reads CSARDNQGTNEKLFF.

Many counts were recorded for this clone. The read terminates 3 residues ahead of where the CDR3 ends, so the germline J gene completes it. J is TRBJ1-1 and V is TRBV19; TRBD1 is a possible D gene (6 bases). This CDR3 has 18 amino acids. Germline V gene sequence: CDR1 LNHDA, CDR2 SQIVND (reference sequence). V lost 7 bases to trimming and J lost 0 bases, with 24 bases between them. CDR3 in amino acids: CASTPRRQEGDLNTEAFF. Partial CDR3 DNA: TGTGCCAGTACCCCGAGGAGACAGGAAGGGGATCTGAACACTGAA.

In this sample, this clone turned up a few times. The sequenced part of the CDR3 DNA is TGTGCCAGCAGCTTAGTAAGGGGCCAGCTAGATACC. Amino acids: CASSLVRGQLDT. The complete CDR3 reads CASSLVRGQLDTYTF. The chain is built from TRBV7-6 and TRBJ1-2; weak D call: TRBD1 (5 bases). The read gets to within 3 residues of the CDR3 end, and the germline J gene fills in the rest. The germline CDR1 and CDR2 sequences are SGHVS and FNYEAQ. This CDR3 has 15 residues.

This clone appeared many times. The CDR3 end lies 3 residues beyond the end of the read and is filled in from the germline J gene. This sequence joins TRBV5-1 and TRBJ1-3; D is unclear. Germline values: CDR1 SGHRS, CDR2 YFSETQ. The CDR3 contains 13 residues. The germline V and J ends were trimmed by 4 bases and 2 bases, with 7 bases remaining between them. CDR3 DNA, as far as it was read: TGCGCCAGCAGCGCCGGTGCTGGAAACACC. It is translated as CASSAGAGNT. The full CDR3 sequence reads CASSAGAGNTIYF. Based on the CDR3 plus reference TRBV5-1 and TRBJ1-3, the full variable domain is KAGVTQTPRYLIKTRGQQVTLSCSPISGHRSVSWYQQTPGQGLQFLFEYFSETQRNKGNFPGRFSGRQFSNSRSEMNVSTLELGDSALYLCASSAGAGNTIYFGEGSWLTVV.